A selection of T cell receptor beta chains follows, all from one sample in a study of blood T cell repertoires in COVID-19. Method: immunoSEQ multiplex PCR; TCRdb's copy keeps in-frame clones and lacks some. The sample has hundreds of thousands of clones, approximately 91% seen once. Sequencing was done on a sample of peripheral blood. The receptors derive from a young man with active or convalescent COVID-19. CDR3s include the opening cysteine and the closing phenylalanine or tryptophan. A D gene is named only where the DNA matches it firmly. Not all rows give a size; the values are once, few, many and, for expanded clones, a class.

CDR3aa: CASSQDSAGTNEKLFF; CDR3nt: TGCGCCAGCAGCCAAGATTCGGCAGGAACTAATGAAAAACTGTTTTTT; d_gene: -; abundance: -; v_gene: TRBV4-1; j_gene: TRBJ1-4
CDR3aa: CASSPRQGMSGYTF; CDR3nt: TGCGCCAGCAGCCCGAGACAGGGGATGAGTGGCTACACCTTC; d_gene: TRBD1; abundance: -; v_gene: TRBV5-1; j_gene: TRBJ1-2
CDR3aa: CASSPTRTSGGDTQYF; CDR3nt: TGTGCCAGCAGCCCTACAAGGACTAGCGGGGGGGATACGCAGTATTTT; d_gene: TRBD2; abundance: -; v_gene: TRBV3-1/TRBV3-2; j_gene: TRBJ2-3
CDR3aa: CASSQEGASGGYEQYF; CDR3nt: TGTGCCAGCAGCCAAGAGGGGGCTAGCGGGGGGTACGAGCAGTACTTC; d_gene: TRBD2; abundance: -; v_gene: TRBV3-1/TRBV3-2; j_gene: TRBJ2-7
CDR3aa: CASSRGQGAYGYTF; CDR3nt: TGTGCCAGCAGCCGGGGACAGGGGGCCTATGGCTACACCTTC; d_gene: TRBD1; abundance: -; v_gene: TRBV28; j_gene: TRBJ1-2
CDR3aa: CASSIDLGGPYGYTF; CDR3nt: TGCGCCAGCAGCATAGACCTGGGGGGTCCCTATGGCTACACCTTC; d_gene: -; abundance: once; v_gene: TRBV5-1; j_gene: TRBJ1-2
CDR3aa: CASSDSAGGMNEQFF; CDR3nt: TGTGCCAGCAGTGACTCTGCGGGGGGGATGAATGAGCAGTTCTTC; d_gene: TRBD2; abundance: -; v_gene: TRBV6-4; j_gene: TRBJ2-1
CDR3aa: CASSLFTGQRGNTEAFF; CDR3nt: TGCGCCAGCAGCTTGTTTACAGGACAAAGGGGGAACACTGAAGCTTTCTTT; d_gene: -; abundance: -; v_gene: TRBV5-1; j_gene: TRBJ1-1
CDR3aa: CASSQGGGWGYTF; CDR3nt: TGCGCCAGCAGCCAAGGTGGGGGCTGGGGCTACACCTTC; d_gene: -; abundance: -; v_gene: TRBV4-1; j_gene: TRBJ1-2
CDR3aa: CATSDGQSYEQYF; CDR3nt: TGTGCCACCAGTGACGGACAGTCCTACGAGCAGTACTTC; d_gene: -; abundance: -; v_gene: TRBV24-1; j_gene: TRBJ2-7
CDR3aa: CASSLFDGHRGGYTF; CDR3nt: TGTGCCAGCAGCTTATTCGATGGTCACAGGGGTGGCTACACCTTC; d_gene: TRBD1; abundance: once; v_gene: TRBV7-2; j_gene: TRBJ1-2
CDR3aa: CASSLDTRTGGDYGYTF; CDR3nt: TGTGCCAGCAGCCTTGATACTCGGACAGGGGGTGACTATGGCTACACCTTC; d_gene: TRBD1; abundance: -; v_gene: TRBV7-9; j_gene: TRBJ1-2
CDR3aa: CASSLRPTGVDTQYF; CDR3nt: TGTGCCAGCAGTCTCCGGCCAACAGGGGTAGATACGCAGTATTTT; d_gene: TRBD1; abundance: -; v_gene: TRBV27; j_gene: TRBJ2-3
CDR3aa: CASSEWGGYSGNTIYF; CDR3nt: TGTGCCAGCAGTGAATGGGGGGGGTACTCTGGAAACACCATATATTTT; d_gene: -; abundance: -; v_gene: TRBV6-1; j_gene: TRBJ1-3
CDR3aa: CASSGQGSQETQYF; CDR3nt: TGTGCCAGCAGCGGACAGGGGTCCCAAGAGACCCAGTACTTC; d_gene: TRBD1; abundance: -; v_gene: TRBV6-2/TRBV6-3; j_gene: TRBJ2-5
CDR3aa: CASSIVRSYGYTF; CDR3nt: TGTGCCAGTAGTATAGTTCGGTCCTATGGCTACACCTTC; d_gene: -; abundance: -; v_gene: TRBV19; j_gene: TRBJ1-2
CDR3aa: CAISTNTGELFF; CDR3nt: TGTGCCATCAGCACGAACACCGGGGAGCTGTTTTTT; d_gene: -; abundance: -; v_gene: TRBV10-3; j_gene: TRBJ2-2
CDR3aa: CASSVDRVVYQPQHF; CDR3nt: TGTGCCAGCAGTGTAGACAGGGTAGTCTATCAGCCCCAGCATTTT; d_gene: TRBD1; abundance: few; v_gene: TRBV2; j_gene: TRBJ1-5
CDR3aa: CASSLLAAPNTGELFF; CDR3nt: TGCGCCAGCAGCTTATTGGCAGCGCCGAACACCGGGGAGCTGTTTTTT; d_gene: -; abundance: -; v_gene: TRBV5-1; j_gene: TRBJ2-2
CDR3aa: CASSLFSYRGRDTGELFF; CDR3nt: TGCGCCAGCAGCTTATTCTCATACAGGGGGCGAGACACCGGGGAGCTGTTTTTT; d_gene: TRBD1; abundance: -; v_gene: TRBV4-1; j_gene: TRBJ2-2
CDR3aa: CATSSRQARAFF; CDR3nt: TGTGCCACCAGCAGTCGACAGGCAAGAGCTTTCTTT; d_gene: -; abundance: -; v_gene: TRBV15; j_gene: TRBJ1-1
CDR3aa: CASSHRTSGANVLTF; CDR3nt: TGTGCCAGCAGCCACAGGACATCTGGGGCCAACGTCCTGACTTTC; d_gene: -; abundance: -; v_gene: TRBV5-4; j_gene: TRBJ2-6
CDR3aa: CASSSFPKRGGHGSTDTQYF; CDR3nt: TGTGCCAGCAGTTCATTCCCCAAGCGGGGGGGCCATGGGAGCACAGATACGCAGTATTTT; d_gene: TRBD2; abundance: -; v_gene: TRBV27; j_gene: TRBJ2-3
CDR3aa: CASMGGGLNEQFF; CDR3nt: TGTGCCAGTATGGGGGGGGGCCTGAATGAGCAGTTCTTC; d_gene: -; abundance: -; v_gene: TRBV19; j_gene: TRBJ2-1
CDR3aa: CASSEAPSGGLYEQYF; CDR3nt: TGTGCCAGCAGTGAAGCGCCCAGCGGGGGCCTCTACGAGCAGTACTTC; d_gene: TRBD2; abundance: -; v_gene: TRBV6-1; j_gene: TRBJ2-7
CDR3aa: CASTGLAGEPQETQYF; CDR3nt: TGTGCCAGCACAGGACTAGCGGGGGAACCCCAAGAGACCCAGTACTTC; d_gene: TRBD2; abundance: -; v_gene: TRBV2; j_gene: TRBJ2-5
CDR3aa: CASSQEGGSNYEQYF; CDR3nt: TGCGCCAGCAGCCAAGAGGGAGGGAGTAACTACGAGCAGTACTTC; d_gene: TRBD2; abundance: -; v_gene: TRBV4-3; j_gene: TRBJ2-7
CDR3aa: CASSFGRGYEQYF; CDR3nt: TGTGCCAGCAGCTTTGGCAGGGGCTACGAGCAGTACTTC; d_gene: -; abundance: medium-sized; v_gene: TRBV13; j_gene: TRBJ2-7
CDR3aa: CASLSGERQPQHF; CDR3nt: TGTGCCAGCCTCTCGGGGGAGCGACAGCCCCAGCATTTT; d_gene: -; abundance: -; v_gene: TRBV6-6; j_gene: TRBJ1-5
CDR3aa: CASSLTHHQDNEQFF; CDR3nt: TGTGCCAGCAGCTTGACGCATCATCAGGACAATGAGCAGTTCTTC; d_gene: -; abundance: -; v_gene: TRBV7-9; j_gene: TRBJ2-1
CDR3aa: CASSQPGGGYNYTF; CDR3nt: TGTGCCAGCAGCCAACCAGGGGGAGGCTATAACTACACCTTC; d_gene: TRBD1; abundance: -; v_gene: TRBV3-1/TRBV3-2; j_gene: TRBJ1-2
CDR3aa: CASSIGQRAQKLFF; CDR3nt: TGTGCCAGTAGTATCGGACAGAGAGCCCAAAAACTGTTTTTT; d_gene: -; abundance: -; v_gene: TRBV19; j_gene: TRBJ1-4
CDR3aa: CASSQGEQGAGYTF; CDR3nt: TGCGCCAGCAGCCAAGGAGAACAGGGGGCTGGCTACACCTTC; d_gene: TRBD1; abundance: -; v_gene: TRBV4-3; j_gene: TRBJ1-2
CDR3aa: CASSSGGLSDTQYF; CDR3nt: TGTGCCAGCAGTTCGGGGGGGCTTTCAGATACGCAGTATTTT; d_gene: TRBD2; abundance: -; v_gene: TRBV6-5; j_gene: TRBJ2-3
CDR3aa: CASSYSTQNNSPLHF; CDR3nt: TGTGCCAGCAGTTACTCGACACAGAATAATTCACCCCTCCACTTT; d_gene: -; abundance: -; v_gene: TRBV6-5; j_gene: TRBJ1-6
CDR3aa: CASSYVQGASYEQYF; CDR3nt: TGTGCCAGCAGTTACGTTCAGGGGGCATCCTACGAGCAGTACTTC; d_gene: TRBD1; abundance: many; v_gene: TRBV6-5; j_gene: TRBJ2-7
CDR3aa: CASSLRISTGVGNLDTQYF; CDR3nt: TGTGCCAGCAGCTTACGTATTAGCACAGGGGTAGGGAATCTGGATACGCAGTATTTT; d_gene: TRBD1; abundance: -; v_gene: TRBV9; j_gene: TRBJ2-3
CDR3aa: CASSQRQGNTEAFF; CDR3nt: TGCGCCAGCAGCCAACGACAGGGGAACACTGAAGCTTTCTTT; d_gene: TRBD1; abundance: once; v_gene: TRBV4-1; j_gene: TRBJ1-1
CDR3aa: CASSVTEGIHYGYTF; CDR3nt: TGTGCCAGCAGCGTTACAGAGGGAATACACTATGGCTACACCTTC; d_gene: -; abundance: -; v_gene: TRBV5-5; j_gene: TRBJ1-2
CDR3aa: CASSQGTTGDPGEQYF; CDR3nt: TGTGCCAGCAGCCAAGGTACTACGGGGGACCCTGGGGAGCAGTACTTC; d_gene: -; abundance: -; v_gene: TRBV4-2; j_gene: TRBJ2-7
CDR3aa: CASSLNSQLSNQPQHF; CDR3nt: TGTGCCAGCAGCTTAAACTCGCAACTTAGCAATCAGCCCCAGCATTTT; d_gene: -; abundance: -; v_gene: TRBV7-2; j_gene: TRBJ1-5